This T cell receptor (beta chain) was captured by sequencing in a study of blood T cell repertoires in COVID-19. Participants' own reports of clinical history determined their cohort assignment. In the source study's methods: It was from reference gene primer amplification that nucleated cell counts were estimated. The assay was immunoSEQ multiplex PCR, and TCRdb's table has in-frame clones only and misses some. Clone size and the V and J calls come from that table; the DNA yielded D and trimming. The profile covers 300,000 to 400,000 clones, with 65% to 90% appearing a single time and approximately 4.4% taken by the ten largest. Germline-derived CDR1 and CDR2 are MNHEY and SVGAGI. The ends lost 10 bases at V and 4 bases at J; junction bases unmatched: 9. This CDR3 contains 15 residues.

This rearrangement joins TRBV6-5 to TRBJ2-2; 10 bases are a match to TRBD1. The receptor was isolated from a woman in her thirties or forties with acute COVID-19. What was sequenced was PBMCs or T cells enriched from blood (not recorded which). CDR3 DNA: TGTGCCACCTTCTCCGGGACAGGGGTCACCGGGGAGCTGTTTTTT. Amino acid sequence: CATFSGTGVTGELFF.